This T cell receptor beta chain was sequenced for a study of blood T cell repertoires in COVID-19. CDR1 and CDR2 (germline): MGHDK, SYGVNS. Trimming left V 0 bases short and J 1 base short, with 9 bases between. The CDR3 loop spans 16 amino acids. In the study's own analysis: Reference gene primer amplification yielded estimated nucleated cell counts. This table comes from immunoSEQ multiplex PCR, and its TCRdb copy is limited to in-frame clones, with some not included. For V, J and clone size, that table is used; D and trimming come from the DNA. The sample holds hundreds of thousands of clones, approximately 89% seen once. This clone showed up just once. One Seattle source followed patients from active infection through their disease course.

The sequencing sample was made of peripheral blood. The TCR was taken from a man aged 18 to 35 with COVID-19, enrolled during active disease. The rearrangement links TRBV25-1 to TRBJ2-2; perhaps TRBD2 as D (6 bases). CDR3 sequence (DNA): TGTGCCAGCAGTGAATATTGGGGGGTGAACACCGGGGAGCTGTTTTTT. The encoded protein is CASSEYWGVNTGELFF.